The sequence of this TCR beta chain was determined in a study of long-term antiretroviral therapy in people with HIV. General study results and limits: Relative to control repertoires, HIV repertoires exhibited narrower CDR3 length ranges. Once patients were on ART, diversity went higher but still fell short of transplant donor controls. The repertoire was dominated at all time points by clones expanded before ART. ART adherence was not documented, and neither viral resistance nor therapy changes had any data.

The V gene's germline CDR1 is SGHAT and CDR2 FQNNGV. V lost 1 base, J lost 6 bases, and 19 bases lay in between. There are 17 residues in the CDR3. The authors ran the immunoSEQ assay, v3.0, at survey level. Produced via immunoSEQ multiplex PCR; TCRdb's table is partial and in-frame only. The sample has tens of thousands of clones; 85% are singletons. Comments on this clone: Antigen unknown.

The clonotype was recovered from a man aged 35 to 55 with HIV. Sequenced material: unsorted PBMCs, taken 2.3 years after starting antiretroviral therapy. The chain couples TRBV11-2 to TRBJ1-5; weak D call: TRBD1 (6 bases). CDR3 sequence reads: CASSLVGGREEAQPQHF. Written as DNA, the CDR3 is TGTGCCAGCAGCTTAGTGGGGGGCAGGGAGGAAGCTCAGCCCCAGCATTTT.